These T cell receptor beta chains were read from a single sample in a study of blood T cell repertoires in COVID-19. The method was immunoSEQ multiplex PCR; TCRdb's version includes in-frame clones alone and lacks a portion of them. The sample consists of around 71,000 clones, about four fifths of them appearing once. Source material: peripheral blood. These receptors were collected from a man between 70 and 80 years old with acute or convalescent COVID-19. The CDR3 runs from the conserved cysteine through the conserved F or W.

TRBV7-9	TRBJ1-5	CASSSIDGNQPQHF
TRBV28	TRBJ2-3	CASSRTGGTDTQYF
TRBV9	TRBJ2-5	CASSDRGRETQYF
TRBV18	TRBJ1-6	CASSPGQGHNSPLHF
TRBV10-1	TRBJ2-2	CASSLQGNTGELFF
TRBV11-2	TRBJ2-3	CASSLVGGGSDTQYF
TRBV4-3	TRBJ2-7	CASSQGGGPLYEQYF
TRBV30	TRBJ2-1	CAWSVYPRLAGNPLGGNEQFF
TRBV6-5	TRBJ2-7	CASSLAEYEQYF
TRBV7-3	TRBJ2-1	CASSWLGGSYNEQFF
TRBV5-1	TRBJ2-5	CASSLEGVSGETQYF
TRBV3-1/TRBV3-2	TRBJ2-3	CASSSPRRDYPRSDTQYF
TRBV7-6	TRBJ1-2	CASSLGGGVGYTF
TRBV12-3/TRBV12-4	TRBJ1-1	CASTPQGNTEAFF
TRBV18	TRBJ1-5	CASSLGIRGSQPQHF
TRBV12-3/TRBV12-4	TRBJ2-5	CASSGTGAETQYF